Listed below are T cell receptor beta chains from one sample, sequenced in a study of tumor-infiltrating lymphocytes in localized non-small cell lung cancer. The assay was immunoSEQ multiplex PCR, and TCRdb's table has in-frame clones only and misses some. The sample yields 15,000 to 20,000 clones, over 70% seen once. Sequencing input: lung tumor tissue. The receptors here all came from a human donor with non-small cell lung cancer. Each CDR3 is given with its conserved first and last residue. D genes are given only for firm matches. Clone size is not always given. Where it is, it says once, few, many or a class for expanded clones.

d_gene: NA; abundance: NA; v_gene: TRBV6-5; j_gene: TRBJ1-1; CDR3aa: CASSYGLGGLTEAFF; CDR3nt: TGTGCCAGCAGTTACGGCCTGGGAGGGCTCACTGAAGCTTTCTTT
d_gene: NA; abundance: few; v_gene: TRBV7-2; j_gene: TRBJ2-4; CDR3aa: CASSSQRGGVGYF; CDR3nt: TGTGCCAGCAGCTCTCAAAGAGGAGGGGTCGGGTACTTC
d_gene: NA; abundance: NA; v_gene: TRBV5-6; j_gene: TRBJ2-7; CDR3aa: CASSLARKQYF; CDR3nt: TGTGCCAGCAGCTTGGCCAGAAAGCAGTACTTC
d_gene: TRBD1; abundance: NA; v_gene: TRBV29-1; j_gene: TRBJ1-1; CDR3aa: CSAAEMTGIPEAFF; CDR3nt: TGCAGCGCCGCCGAAATGACAGGGATTCCAGAAGCTTTCTTT
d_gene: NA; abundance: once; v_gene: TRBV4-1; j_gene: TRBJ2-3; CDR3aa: CASSQERTGQSTDTQYF; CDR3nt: TGCGCCAGCAGCCAAGAAAGGACGGGCCAAAGCACAGATACGCAGTATTTT
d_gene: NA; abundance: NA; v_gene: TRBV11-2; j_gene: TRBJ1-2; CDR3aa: CASSLAGGHGYTF; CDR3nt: TGTGCCAGCAGCTTAGCCGGGGGCCATGGCTACACCTTC
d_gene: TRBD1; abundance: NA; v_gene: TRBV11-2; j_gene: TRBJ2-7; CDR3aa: CASSFKQGAGSYEQYF; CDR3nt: TGTGCCAGCAGCTTCAAACAGGGGGCGGGCTCCTACGAGCAGTACTTC
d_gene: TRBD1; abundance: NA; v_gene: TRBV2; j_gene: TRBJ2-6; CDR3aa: CASRGVLGTAGANVLTF; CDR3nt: TGTGCCAGCAGGGGGGTACTCGGGACAGCTGGGGCCAACGTCCTGACTTTC
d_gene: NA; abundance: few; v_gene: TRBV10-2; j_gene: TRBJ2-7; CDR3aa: CASSRDTHYEQYF; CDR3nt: TGCGCCAGCAGTCGGGACACCCACTACGAGCAGTACTTC
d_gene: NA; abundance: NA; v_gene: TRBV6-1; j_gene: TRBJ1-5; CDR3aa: CASSEQFNSNQPQHF; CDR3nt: TGTGCCAGCAGTGAGCAGTTTAATAGCAATCAGCCCCAGCATTTT
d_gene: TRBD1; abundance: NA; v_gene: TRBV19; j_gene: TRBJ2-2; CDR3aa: CATRQGSINTGELFF; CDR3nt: TGTGCCACCCGACAGGGAAGTATTAACACCGGGGAGCTGTTTTTT
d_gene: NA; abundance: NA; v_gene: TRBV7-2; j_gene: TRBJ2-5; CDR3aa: CASSLVLAGETQYF; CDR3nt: TGTGCCAGCAGCTTAGTACTAGCTGGAGAGACCCAGTACTTC
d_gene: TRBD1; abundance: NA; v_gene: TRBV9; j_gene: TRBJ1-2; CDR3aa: CASSVEGQGSYGYTF; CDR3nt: TGTGCCAGCAGCGTAGAGGGACAGGGGTCCTATGGCTACACCTTC
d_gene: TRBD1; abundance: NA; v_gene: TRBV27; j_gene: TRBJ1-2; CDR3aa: CASSRTGYGYTF; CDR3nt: TGTGCCAGCAGCCGGACAGGCTATGGCTACACCTTC
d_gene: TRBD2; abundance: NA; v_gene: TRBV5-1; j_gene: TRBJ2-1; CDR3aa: CASSSQAGERSEQFF; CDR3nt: TGCGCCAGCAGTTCTCAAGCGGGGGAACGAAGTGAGCAGTTCTTC
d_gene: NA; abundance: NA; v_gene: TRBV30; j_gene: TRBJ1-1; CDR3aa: CAWRGTAIGTEAFF; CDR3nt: TGTGCCTGGAGGGGGACCGCGATTGGGACTGAAGCTTTCTTT
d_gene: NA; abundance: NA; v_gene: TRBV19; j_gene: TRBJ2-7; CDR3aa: CASSIRGPDYEQYF; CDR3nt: TGTGCCAGTAGTATTAGGGGCCCGGACTACGAGCAGTACTTC
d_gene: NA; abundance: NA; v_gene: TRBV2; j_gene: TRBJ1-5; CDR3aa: CASSEQGGNNQPQHF; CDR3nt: TGTGCCAGCAGTGAACAGGGAGGCAACAATCAGCCCCAGCATTTT
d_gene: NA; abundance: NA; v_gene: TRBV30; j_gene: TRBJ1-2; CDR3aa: CAWTMDTCSNDLSYGYTF; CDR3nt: TGTGCCTGGACGATGGACACTTGCTCCAACGATTTATCCTATGGCTACACCTTC
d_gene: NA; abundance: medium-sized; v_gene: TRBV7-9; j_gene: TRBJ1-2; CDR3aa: CASSLIIYGYTF; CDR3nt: TGTGCCAGCAGCTTAATTATATATGGCTACACCTTC